This entry lists 13 T cell receptor beta chains sequenced from one sample in a study of blood T cell repertoires in COVID-19. The assay was immunoSEQ multiplex PCR, and TCRdb's table has in-frame clones only and misses some. This table has nearly 200,000 clones, approximately 81% appearing once. The sample consisted of peripheral blood. The origin of the receptors is a human donor in a cohort sampled during active COVID-19.

This clone was counted a few times. V gene TRBV27 combines with J gene TRBJ1-5; TRBD1 might be the D (5 bases). Germline lookup yields CDR1 MNHEY and CDR2 SMNVEV (reference sequence). The CDR3 sequence is 14 residues long. The V end was cut by 2 bases, the J end by 6 bases, with 11 bases between. The CDR3 DNA sequence: TGTGCCAGCAGTTTAAAAGGGGCCGGTCAGCCCCAGCATTTT. Amino acid sequence: CASSLKGAGQPQHF.

The CDR3 nucleotides read TGTGCCACCAGCAGAGATCGGGGTCACTCCGGAGGCTACACCTTC. Translation: CATSRDRGHSGGYTF. The V and J genes are TRBV15 and TRBJ1-2; D remains unclear. The CDR3 extends over 15 amino acids. Deletions cut 0 bases from V and 8 bases from J, with 16 bases between. Germline V gene data show CDR1 as LNHNV and CDR2 as YYDKDF (reference sequence). Using reference TRBV15 and TRBJ1-2 for the parts outside the CDR3, the full variable domain is DAMVIQNPRYQVTQFGKPVTLSCSQTLNHNVMYWYQQKSSQAPKLLFHYYDKDFNNEADTPDNFQSRRPNTSFCFLDIRSPGLGDTAMYLCATSRDRGHSGGYTFGSGTRLTVV.

The chain uses TRBV30 and TRBJ1-6; no clear D. CDR1 and CDR2 (germline): GTSNPN, SVGIG (reference sequence). CDR3 size: 15 residues. V lost 2 bases and J lost 10, with 18 bases in between. The CDR3 DNA is TGTGCCTGGAGTCCTACGAGGACGGGAAACTCACCCCTCCACTTT. Amino acids: CAWSPTRTGNSPLHF.

This rearrangement joins TRBV6-6 to TRBJ1-2; 7 bases line up with TRBD1. CDR3 length: 12 residues. CDR1 and CDR2 from the germline V gene are MNHNY and SVGAGI (reference sequence). J lost 6 bases, V lost 6 bases, and 4 bases had no gene match. The CDR3 nucleotides read TGTGCCAGCAGCTATACAGGGGATGGCTACACCTTC. Translation: CASSYTGDGYTF.

The chain employs TRBV11-2 and TRBJ1-5; D unclear. Germline V gene lookup returns CDR1 SGHAT and CDR2 FQNNGV. CDR3 length: 12 residues. The V and J ends lost 8 bases and 4 bases respectively, with 9 bases between them. The CDR3 loop reads CASGDGNQPQHF. In DNA, the CDR3 is TGTGCCAGCGGCGACGGGAATCAGCCCCAGCATTTT.

V usage is TRBV29-1 and J usage is TRBJ1-2, with TRBD1 identical over 10 bases. Germline CDR1 reads SQVTM; CDR2 reads ANQGSEA. V was clipped by 0 bases and J by 13 bases; unmatched bases: 11. The CDR3 spans 14 residues. The CDR3, as DNA: TGCAGCGTTGAAGATCTTAGCTTGGACAGGGGGGGCACCTTC. It codes for CSVEDLSLDRGGTF.

The rearrangement joins TRBV6-6 to TRBJ2-2; 8 positions match TRBD1. This CDR3 is built from 19 residues. V was pared by 5 bases and J by 5 bases, with 19 bases of the junction left unmatched. The germline V gene encodes CDR1 MNHNY and CDR2 SVGAGI (reference sequence). The CDR3 DNA reads TGTGCCAGCAGTCGACACGGGACAGGCAAATCCTTATCGACCGGGGAGCTGTTTTTT. Its protein is CASSRHGTGKSLSTGELFF.

The chain is built from TRBV19 and TRBJ2-2, with D perhaps matching TRBD2 (5 bases). The CDR3 spans 16 residues. Per the germline V gene, CDR1 is LNHDA and CDR2 is SQIVND (reference sequence). V was cut by 8 bases and J by 5 bases, with 21 bases left in between. The CDR3 protein is CASFLPRRRKTGELFF. The CDR3 region has the DNA TGTGCCAGTTTTCTCCCCAGGAGGCGAAAAACCGGGGAGCTGTTTTTT. The full variable domain, its missing parts supplied by reference TRBV19 and TRBJ2-2, is DGGITQSPKYLFRKEGQNVTLSCEQNLNHDAMYWYRQDPGQGLRLIYYSQIVNDFQKGDIAEGYSVSREKKESFPLTVTSAQKNPTAFYLCASFLPRRRKTGELFFGEGSRLTVL.

The chain has TRBV30 and TRBJ2-2; D gene uncertain. CDR1 and CDR2 from the germline V gene are GTSNPN and SVGIG (reference sequence). V dropped 0 bases and J dropped 7 bases, with 9 bases sitting between them. The CDR3 is 13 amino acids. The CDR3 coding sequence is TGTGCCTGGAGTGTACGCGCTTACGGGGAGCTGTTTTTT. Translation gives CAWSVRAYGELFF.

The gene calls are TRBV19 and TRBJ2-7; D ambiguous. CDR3 length equals 11 residues. The germline V gene has CDR1 LNHDA and CDR2 SQIVND (reference sequence). Trimming shortened V by 8 bases and J by 6 bases, and 11 bases separated the two germline ends. DNA of the CDR3: TGTGCCAGTGGCGGAACATCCGAGCAGTACTTC. Its protein product is CASGGTSEQYF.

This clone was recorded a few times. The chain uses TRBV27 and TRBJ2-7, with TRBD2 matching over 11 bases. Germline-derived CDR1 and CDR2 are MNHEY and SMNVEV (reference sequence). The CDR3 spans 14 residues. Germline trimming cut 10 bases from V and 3 bases from J; bases unmatched to any gene: 8. The CDR3 DNA sequence: TGTGCCATCGAGGGACTAGCGGAATACTACGAGCAGTACTTC. It translates to CAIEGLAEYYEQYF.

The chain has TRBV30 and TRBJ1-6; D not resolved. Trimming shortened V by 1 base and J by 5 bases, and 6 bases separated the two germline ends. The CDR3 contains 13 residues. The germline V gene encodes CDR1 GTSNPN and CDR2 SVGIG (reference sequence). The chain's CDR3 is CAWSASDNSPLHF. The CDR3 DNA is TGTGCCTGGAGTGCTTCGGATAATTCACCCCTCCACTTT.

This chain uses TRBV19 with TRBJ1-2; perhaps TRBD1 as D (5 bases). The CDR3 is 13 amino acids. V was trimmed by 5 bases and J by 3 bases, leaving 10 bases between them. From germline, CDR1 is LNHDA and CDR2 SQIVND (reference sequence). CDR3: CASSDQGYYGYTF. The CDR3 DNA follows: TGTGCCAGTAGTGATCAGGGATACTATGGCTACACCTTC.